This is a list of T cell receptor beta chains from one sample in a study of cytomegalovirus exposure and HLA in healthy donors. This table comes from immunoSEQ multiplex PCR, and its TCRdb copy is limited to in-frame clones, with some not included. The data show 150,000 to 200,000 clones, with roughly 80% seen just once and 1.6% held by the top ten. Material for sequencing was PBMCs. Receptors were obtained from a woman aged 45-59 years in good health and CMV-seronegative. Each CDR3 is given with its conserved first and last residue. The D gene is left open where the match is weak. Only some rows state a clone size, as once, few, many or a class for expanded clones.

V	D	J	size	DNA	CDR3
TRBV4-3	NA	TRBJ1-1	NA	TGCGCCAGCAGCCAAGATACCGGGGGCACTGAAGCTTTCTTT	CASSQDTGGTEAFF
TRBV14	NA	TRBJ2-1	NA	TGTGCCAGCAGCCAAGACTTTACGGGCGGGAAATTCTTC	CASSQDFTGGKFF
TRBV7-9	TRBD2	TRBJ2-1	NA	TGTGCCAGCAGCTTAGGGGGACTAGCGGGCCCCTACAATGAGCAGTTCTTC	CASSLGGLAGPYNEQFF
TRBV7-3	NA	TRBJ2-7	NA	TGTGCCAGCAAAACCCCCCCGGGAGTAGCGAGCTACGAGCAGTACTTC	CASKTPPGVASYEQYF
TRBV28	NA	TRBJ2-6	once	TGTGCCAGCAGGTCCGGTGGGGCCAACGTCCTGACTTTC	CASRSGGANVLTF
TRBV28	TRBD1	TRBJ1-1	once	TGTGCCAGTTCACAGGGGGGCGGCACTGAAGCTTTCTTT	CASSQGGGTEAFF
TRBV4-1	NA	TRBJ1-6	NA	TGCGCCAGCAGCCAATGGGCAGGGCTAAATTCACCCCTCCACTTT	CASSQWAGLNSPLHF
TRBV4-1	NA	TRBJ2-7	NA	TGCGCCAGCAGCCGAACCCTAAGCGAGAGCTCCTACGAGCAGTACTTC	CASSRTLSESSYEQYF
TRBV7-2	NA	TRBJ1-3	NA	TGTGCCAGCAGCTTAGCGCAAGCCTCTGGAAACACCATATATTTT	CASSLAQASGNTIYF
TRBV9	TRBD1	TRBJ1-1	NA	TGTGCCAGCAGTCCAGGGGGATTGAACACTGAAGCTTTCTTT	CASSPGGLNTEAFF
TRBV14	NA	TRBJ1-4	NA	TGTGCCAGCAGTCTTAACACCGGGAATGAAAAACTGTTTTTT	CASSLNTGNEKLFF
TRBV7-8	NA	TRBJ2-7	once	TGTGCCAGCACCCTCCCCCGCCAGGGAAGCGAGCAGTACTTC	CASTLPRQGSEQYF
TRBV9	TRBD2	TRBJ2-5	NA	TGTGCCAGCAGCGCGGGGGGGGTCCAAGAGACCCAGTACTTC	CASSAGGVQETQYF
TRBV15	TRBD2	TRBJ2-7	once	TGTGCCACCAGCAGAGGGGGGGGTGGTCCGCGAATGGGCTACGAGCAGTACTTC	CATSRGGGGPRMGYEQYF